This passage covers 21 T cell receptor beta chains from one sample sequenced in a study of beta chain features in type 1 diabetes. Since all of the isolated RNA was reverse transcribed, expressed TCRB transcripts were what got sequenced. The protocol was immunoSEQ multiplex PCR, while the TCRdb copy is restricted to in-frame clones and leaves out a portion. In the table there are under 400,000 clones, roughly 12% of which are singletons. The sequenced sample was naive CD4+ T cells from blood. These receptors were collected from a man aged 18-30 years in good health.

The V call is TRBV28, the J call TRBJ2-5; TRBD1 aligns across 7 bases. Losses at the gene ends were 8 bases for V and 4 bases for J; bases not matched to a gene: 10. Looked up from germline, CDR1 is MDHEN and CDR2 is SYDVKM. The CDR3 spans 14 residues. DNA of the CDR3: TGTGCCAGCCGAACTAGGGGGCCGGGAGAGACCCAGTACTTC. It specifies CASRTRGPGETQYF.

The chain uses TRBV2 and TRBJ2-3; 13 positions match TRBD2. Germline V gene data show CDR1 as SNHLY and CDR2 as FYNNEI. The V and J ends lost 5 bases and 2 bases, in that order; junction bases with no gene match: 10. The CDR3 contains 18 residues. The CDR3 region has the DNA TGTGCCAGCAGTCCTCCGCCGGGACTAGCGGGGCCCACAGATACGCAGTATTTT. Translated: CASSPPPGLAGPTDTQYF.

This clone was counted between two and nine times. The J gene is TRBJ1-6, the V gene TRBV25-1, with 7 bases matching TRBD1. V trimming: 6 bases; J trimming: 9 bases; junction bases outside the gene matches: 8. CDR3 length equals 14 residues. Germline CDR1 reads MGHDK; CDR2 reads SYGVNS. The CDR3 DNA reads as TGTGCCAGCAGATCACAGGGGATGGGTTCACCCCTCCACTTT. Translation: CASRSQGMGSPLHF.

The chain joins TRBV7-3 to TRBJ2-1; 8 bases align to TRBD1. CDR3 length: 13 residues. The junction had 4 bases not matched to a gene; V was cut back by 7 bases and J by 5 bases. Germline V lookup: CDR1 SGHTA, CDR2 FQGTGA. The CDR3 DNA is TGTGCCAGCACCCCGGACAGGGACAATGAGCAGTTCTTC. Protein sequence: CASTPDRDNEQFF.

This rearrangement joins TRBV6-5 to TRBJ2-1; maybe TRBD2 (6 bases). Trimming took off 4 bases at V and 2 bases at J, with 12 bases between the two ends. Germline-derived CDR1 and CDR2 are MNHEY and SVGAGI. The CDR3 spans 15 residues. The CDR3 DNA reads TGTGCCAGCAGTTCCCTTAGCGGAACCTACAATGAGCAGTTCTTC. It is translated as CASSSLSGTYNEQFF.

The rearrangement joins TRBV5-1 to TRBJ1-6, with 8 bases lining up with TRBD1. The CDR3 is made up of 16 amino acids. V lost 3 bases and J lost 6; bases outside the gene matches: 8. Germline V lookup: CDR1 SGHRS, CDR2 YFSETQ. This CDR3 reads CASSWGRTGINSPLHF. The CDR3 coding sequence is TGCGCCAGCAGCTGGGGGCGGACAGGGATTAATTCACCCCTCCACTTT.

In this sample, this clone turned up a few times. This chain uses TRBV29-1 with TRBJ2-2; TRBD1 matches at 10 bases. Trimming took 6 bases from V and 3 from J; bases not matched to a gene: 7. Germline assignment: CDR1 SQVTM and CDR2 ANQGSEA. This CDR3 has 15 amino acids. The CDR3 region is CSVRKTGGYTGELFF. In nucleotides, the CDR3 is TGCAGCGTCCGAAAGACAGGGGGCTACACCGGGGAGCTGTTTTTT.

The chain carries TRBV27 and TRBJ2-7; D perhaps matches TRBD1 (5 bases). V was pared by 2 bases and J by 3 bases, with 8 bases between. The germline V gene has CDR1 MNHEY and CDR2 SMNVEV (reference sequence). CDR3 length: 13 residues. In nucleotides, the CDR3 is TGTGCCAGCAGTTTACCGGACAACTACGAGCAGTACTTC. As protein: CASSLPDNYEQYF.

This clone appeared a few times. This sequence joins TRBV5-1 and TRBJ1-4, with 7 positions matching TRBD1. This CDR3 has 15 amino acids. The germline V gene encodes CDR1 SGHRS and CDR2 YFSETQ. J was trimmed by 3 bases and V by 2 bases; bases with no gene match: 4. The CDR3 loop is CASSLEGAANEKLFF. CDR3 sequence (DNA): TGCGCCAGCAGCTTAGAGGGGGCGGCTAATGAAAAACTGTTTTTT.

The J gene is TRBJ2-3, the V gene TRBV7-2; 9 bases match TRBD2. Germline-derived CDR1 and CDR2 are SGHTA and FQGNSA. V shed 5 bases and J 4 bases; nucleotides not matched to a gene: 13. The CDR3 runs to 17 residues. Here the CDR3 reads CASSQEFAGGPADTQYF. DNA of the CDR3: TGTGCCAGCAGCCAAGAATTCGCGGGAGGGCCCGCAGATACGCAGTATTTT.

This clone has more than one count but fewer than ten. The chain joins TRBV30 to TRBJ2-1; D perhaps matches TRBD1 (5 bases). This CDR3 is built from 13 residues. Trimming took off 7 bases at V and 2 bases at J, with 12 bases between the two ends. Germline CDR1 reads GTSNPN; CDR2 reads SVGIG (reference sequence). The CDR3 sequence: CAYHAGTYNEQFF. The CDR3, as DNA: TGTGCCTACCACGCAGGGACCTACAATGAGCAGTTCTTC.

This clone has just a few counts. Other DNA sequences within the sample encode an identical CDR3. CDR3: CASSPTGNTEAFF. Written as DNA, the CDR3 is TGTGCCAGCAGCCCCACGGGGAACACTGAAGCTTTCTTT. The rearrangement uses TRBV7-3 and TRBJ1-1; no clear D gene. The CDR3 length is 13 residues. Trimming took off 5 bases at V and 1 base at J, with 8 bases between the two ends. Germline CDR1 SGHTA, CDR2 FQGTGA. Full variable domain (remainder filled in from reference TRBV7-3 and TRBJ1-1): GAGVSQTPSNKVTEKGKYVELRCDPISGHTALYWYRQSLGQGPEFLIYFQGTGAADDSGLPNDRFFAVRPEGSVSTLKIQRTERGDSAVYLCASSPTGNTEAFFGQGTRLTVV.

This clone has a handful of counts. The J gene is TRBJ2-1, the V gene TRBV11-3; 11 nucleotides match TRBD2. Germline values: CDR1 SGHNT, CDR2 YENEEA. This CDR3 is 17 amino acids long. Trimming cost V 0 bases and J 8 bases; bases outside gene matches: 9. CDR3 amino acids: CASSLEISGGARYEQFF. The DNA of the CDR3 is TGTGCCAGCAGCTTAGAGATTAGCGGGGGGGCCCGGTATGAGCAGTTCTTC. The variable domain in full, with the rest retrieved from reference TRBV11-3 and TRBJ2-1, is EAGVVQSPRYKIIEKKQPVAFWCNPISGHNTLYWYLQNLGQGPELLIRYENEEAVDDSQLPKDRFSAERLKGVDSTLKIQPAELGDSAVYLCASSLEISGGARYEQFFGPGTRLTVL.

The sample holds a few counts of this clone. This chain uses TRBV11-2 with TRBJ2-5; no clear D. This CDR3 is 12 amino acids long. Germline V gives CDR1 SGHAT, CDR2 FQNNGV. V shed 4 bases and J shed 4 bases, with 7 bases lying between them. CDR3 DNA sequence: TGTGCCAGCAGCTCCTGGAGAGAGACCCAGTACTTC. The encoded protein is CASSSWRETQYF.

The chain carries TRBV4-3 and TRBJ2-7; possibly TRBD1 for D (6 bases). CDR1 is LGHNA and CDR2 is YSLEER in the germline V gene. The CDR3 spans 16 residues. V gave up 0 bases and J gave up 3 bases, with 15 bases separating them. CDR3 loop: CASSQENLQGVYEQYF. The CDR3 DNA reads TGCGCCAGCAGCCAAGAGAACCTACAGGGAGTCTACGAGCAGTACTTC.

The chain has TRBV14 and TRBJ2-7; TRBD2 agrees at 9 bases. The CDR3 is made up of 16 amino acids. Germline loops: CDR1 SGHDN, CDR2 FVKESK. The V gene end was trimmed by 2 bases and the J gene end by 3 bases; junction bases not matched to a gene: 8. The CDR3 nucleotides are TGTGCCAGCAGCCAATGGGGGACTAGCCCAGTCTACGAGCAGTACTTC. Protein sequence: CASSQWGTSPVYEQYF.

The chain employs TRBV7-2 and TRBJ1-5, with a tentative D call TRBD1 (5 bases). Per germline, CDR1 SGHTA and CDR2 FQGNSA. This CDR3 is 15 amino acids long. The V end lost 4 bases, the J end lost 5 bases, and 15 bases lay between the germline ends. The CDR3 bases are TGTGCCAGCAGCTATCAAAAGGGGAGGGATCAGCCCCAGCATTTT. This translates into CASSYQKGRDQPQHF.

This clone was seen only a few times. This chain joins TRBV6-1 and TRBJ2-1; the D is unclear. The CDR3 runs to 12 residues. V lost 6 bases and J lost 4, with 7 bases in between. Germline assignment: CDR1 MNHNS and CDR2 SASEGT. CDR3 nucleotide sequence: TGTGCCAGCAGCTACCCATACAATGAGCAGTTCTTC. Amino acids: CASSYPYNEQFF.

This clone was found a few times. The same CDR3 arises from other DNA sequences in this sample as well. This chain uses TRBV27 with TRBJ1-1; weak D call: TRBD1 (6 bases). V gave up 5 bases and J gave up 4 bases, with 8 bases separating them. The CDR3 totals 12 residues. The germline gives CDR1 MNHEY, CDR2 SMNVEV (reference sequence). The CDR3 spells CASSLQGTEAFF. CDR3 sequence (DNA): TGTGCCAGCAGTCTACAGGGCACTGAAGCTTTCTTT.

There are a few counts of this clone. The gene calls are TRBV2 and TRBJ2-2; TRBD2 matches at 8 bases. This CDR3 region has 15 residues. V trimming: 6 bases; J trimming: 5 bases; junction bases outside the gene matches: 8. Germline loops: CDR1 SNHLY, CDR2 FYNNEI. In DNA, the CDR3 is TGTGCCAGCAGCCTAAACGGGGGGGGAACCGGGGAGCTGTTTTTT. This gives the protein CASSLNGGGTGELFF.

The rearrangement joins TRBV7-9 to TRBJ2-2; D not certain. The CDR3 covers 14 residues. Germline CDR1 and CDR2: SEHNR and FQNEAQ (reference sequence). Trimming removed 5 bases at V and 1 base at J, with 8 bases between. Here the CDR3 DNA reads TGTGCCAGCAGCCCCAGACAGAACACCGGGGAGCTGTTTTTT. Translation gives CASSPRQNTGELFF.